This T cell receptor (beta chain) was sequenced for a study of T cells in Graves' hyperthyroidism and ophthalmopathy. The CDR3 spans 13 residues. Germline CDR1 SEHNR, CDR2 FQNEAQ (reference sequence). The V and J ends lost 5 bases and 4 bases, in that order; junction bases with no gene match: 4. Amplification of TCR beta CDR3 regions was performed using RNA transcripts as template. During a first-round RT-PCR of the TCR CDR3, the HTBI primer set was used. Via MiXCR, TCRdb re-called the multiplex PCR reads, giving one row per CDR3 protein. The sample lists more than 600,000 distinct CDR3 sequences, about a sixth occurring once. The hyperthyroidism was newly diagnosed and had lasted under 2 months; the patients were aged 18 to 65.

This TCR was recovered from a man aged 18 to 35 with Graves' hyperthyroidism. The material sequenced was blood. The V gene is TRBV7-9, the J gene TRBJ1-2, with 7 bases lining up with TRBD1. DNA of the CDR3: TGTGCCAGCAGCGTCGGGACAGCCTATGGCTACACCTTC. It encodes CASSVGTAYGYTF.